This T cell receptor beta chain is drawn from a study of shared clonotypes between healthy human individuals (dated by TCRdb to about 2020). Study-wide context: A couple of women and three men aged 18 to 49 years were included in the cohort. For each donor, CD4 naive and CD4 memory were each run on three plates, CD8 naive on two plates, and CD8 memory on one plate. The study deeply sequenced blood TCR repertoires of about 5 healthy adults to estimate repertoire size and the extent of clonotype sharing between individuals. To increase sequencing depth and limit assay-specific biases, different laboratories used diverse techniques to prepare libraries and sequence TCR repertoires. Each donor's leukapheresis produced roughly between roughly 0.85 and 9.5 billion PBMCs. Broader findings and caveats from the paper: Across a handful of donors, about 5.2% of naive CD4, more than 3% of naive CD8, around 2.1% of memory CD4, and approximately 0.42% of memory CD8 clonotypes were shared. Rarefaction of sorted-subset datasets indicated incomplete sequencing despite the large sequencing depth. Higher generation probabilities were observed for clonotypes shared by all four sorted-subset donors than for non-shared clonotypes. Estimated clonotype richness was generally larger for naive than for memory subsets. Based on pairwise subsampling, the degree of clonotype sharing among donors was expected to be affected by sequencing depth. Sampling was restricted to blood, and TCR repertoires in tissue are likely to differ from TCR repertoires in blood. The small number of donors limited the genetic and exposure-history diversity represented.

Using the deep immunoSEQ assay, TCR CDR3 regions were amplified from genomic DNA by multiplex PCR. Extracted genomic DNA from each cell subset was spread evenly across all wells of several immunoSEQ 96-well plates, with each plate serving as a replicate. For sorted subsets, each replicate PCR was loaded with roughly 190 ng genomic DNA, equivalent to about 33,000 T cell genomes. Purified libraries were quantified with a Qubit 3.0 fluorometer, sized on a Bioanalyzer 2100, and re-quantified with the KAPA Library Quantification kit. A separate single-read 150-cycle Illumina NextSeq 550 flow cell was used to sequence each immunoSEQ 96-well plate. The authors processed their data as follows. Because the immunoSEQ output included only junctional sequences and no quality scores, the filtering could not be the same as the filtering used for full-length reads. Sequences were annotated with PyIR, a Python wrapper for IgBLAST v1.9, using IMGT germline references to assign V/J genes and CDR3. Reads were filtered out if the reads had weak V/J assignments (E-value above 1e-6), no CDR3, stop codons, out-of-frame junctions, or ambiguous translated residues. V3J clonotypes were defined as sequences sharing an identical inferred V gene, J gene, and CDR3 amino acid sequence. To compute the percentage overlap between repertoires, the number of shared unique clonotypes was divided by the size of the smaller repertoire. Repertoire richness was assessed with RTK rarefaction, the Chao1 estimator, and Recon v2.1 estimates of unobserved clonotypes. Generation probabilities were computed with OLGA for all TCRbeta clonotypes obtained by the gDNA method from a handful of donors. Held by TCRdb, this immuneACCESS table contains in-frame sequences only and omits some clones. Under half of the omission traces to an unresolved V gene where checked; the cause of the rest is unknown. The V and J calls and clone size come from that table; D and trimming were worked out from the DNA. Counted in this sample were millions of clones; more than 85% of them appeared once. The top ten constitute about 0.39% of the sample.

Only one count was recorded for this clone. The specificity of this receptor is unknown. Base quality data are lacking; no much larger clone is found one base away. CDR1 and CDR2, per the germline V gene (reference sequence), are MNHEY and SMNVEV. The V end gives up 6 bases and the J end 3 bases, leaving 13 bases in the junction not matched to a gene. Including cysteine and phenylalanine, the CDR3 has 16 amino acids. Only the CDR3 part of the read is kept: 48 bases, read in frame from the first base. Healthy HIV-negative adults with no recently reported acute infections or vaccinations were included as donors. All donors were Caucasian adults living in Nashville, Tennessee, USA. Magnetic negative selection was used to enrich CD4+ T cells, after which naive cells were positively selected on CD45RA and the negative fraction became the memory subset. Blood was obtained by leukapheresis, after which PBMCs were separated by Ficoll-Histopaque density gradient centrifugation and cryopreserved in liquid nitrogen vapor phase. Analytical flow cytometry was used to check the purity and quantity of each magnetically sorted T cell population. From each sorted fraction, genomic DNA was isolated and quantified by UV absorbance on a Nanodrop 2000c.

The chain is encoded by TRBV27 joined to TRBJ2-7; the central 8 bases match TRBD2. The sequence came from a man younger than 35 in good health. Some clones in this sample may be carry-over from other donors' samples. The sample consisted of naive CD4+ T cells from PBMCs. Interpreted using the paper, the cell subset or site label stands for: CD45RA+ positively selected. The DNA sequence follows: TGTGCCAGCAGGGGGGGATTGAGCGGGAGAGACTACGAGCAGTACTTC. Protein translation: CASRGGLSGRDYEQYF.